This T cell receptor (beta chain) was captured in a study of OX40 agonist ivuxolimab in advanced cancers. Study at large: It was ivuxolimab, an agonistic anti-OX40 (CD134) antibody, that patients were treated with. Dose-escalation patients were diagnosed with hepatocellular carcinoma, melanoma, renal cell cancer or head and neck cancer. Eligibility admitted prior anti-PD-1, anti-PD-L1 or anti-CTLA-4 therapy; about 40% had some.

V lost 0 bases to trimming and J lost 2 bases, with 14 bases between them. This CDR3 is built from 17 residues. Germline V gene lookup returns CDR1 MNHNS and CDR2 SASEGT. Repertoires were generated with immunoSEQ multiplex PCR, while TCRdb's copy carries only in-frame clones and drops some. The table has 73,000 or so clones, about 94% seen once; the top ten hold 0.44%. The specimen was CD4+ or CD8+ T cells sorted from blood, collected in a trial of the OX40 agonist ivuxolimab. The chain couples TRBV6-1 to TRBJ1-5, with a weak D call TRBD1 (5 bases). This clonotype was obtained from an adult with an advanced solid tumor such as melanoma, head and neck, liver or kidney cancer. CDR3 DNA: TGTGCCAGCAGTGAAGCCTGGCAGGGTTATCGCAATCAGCCCCAGCATTTT. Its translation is CASSEAWQGYRNQPQHF.